This T cell receptor (beta chain) was sequenced for a study of T cell clones after liver transplantation. In the study overall: At least one year of complete immunosuppression withdrawal without enzymes over twice normal defined tolerance.

CDR3 length: 14 residues. Trimming pared 1 base from V and 4 bases from J, leaving 9 bases between. CDR1 is SGHTA and CDR2 is FQGNSA in the germline V gene. Method: immunoSEQ multiplex PCR; TCRdb's copy keeps in-frame clones and lacks some. The data contain tens of thousands of clones, roughly three quarters of them singletons. The chain combines TRBV7-2 with TRBJ2-3; perhaps TRBD2 as D (7 bases). The source of this sequence is a human patient who received a liver transplant. Some T cells may trace back to the graft donor. The material sequenced was CD4+ T cells from blood, taken at the 22-month timepoint. The CDR3 region is CASSLGGGPDTQYF. In DNA form, the CDR3 reads TGTGCCAGCAGCTTAGGGGGGGGCCCAGATACGCAGTATTTT.